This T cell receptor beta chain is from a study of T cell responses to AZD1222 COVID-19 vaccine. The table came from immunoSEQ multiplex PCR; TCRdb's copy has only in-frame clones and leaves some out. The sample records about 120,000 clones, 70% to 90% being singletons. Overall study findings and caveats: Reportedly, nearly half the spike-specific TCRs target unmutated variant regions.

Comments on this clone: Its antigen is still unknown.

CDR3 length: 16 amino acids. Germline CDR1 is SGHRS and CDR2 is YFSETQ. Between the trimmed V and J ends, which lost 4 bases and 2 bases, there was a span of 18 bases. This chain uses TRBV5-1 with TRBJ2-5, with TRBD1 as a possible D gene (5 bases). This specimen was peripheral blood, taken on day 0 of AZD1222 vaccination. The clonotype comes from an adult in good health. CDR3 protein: CASSPWGIALQETQYF. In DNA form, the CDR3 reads TGCGCCAGCAGCCCCTGGGGCATCGCCTTACAAGAGACCCAGTACTTC.